The clone carrying this T cell receptor beta chain was picked up many times. Its cognate antigen is unknown. Samples came from axillary lymph nodes draining the breast cancer. TCRdb called the multiplex PCR reads again in MiXCR, with one record for every CDR3 protein. The sample includes some 130,000 distinct CDR3 sequences, 15% to 20% of them seen just once. This sample stems from a study of breast tumors, draining lymph nodes, adjacent tissues. The study, taken as a whole, reports: Tumors had less TCR diversity than lymph nodes, more than nontumor tissue. Tumor T cell lymph node origin was a supported hypothesis, not proven. Most tumor T cells seemingly derive from lymph node, then expand in tumor. Luminal-like breast cancer showed significantly greater tumor-nontumor repertoire similarity than basal-like breast cancer did.

With V trimmed by 5 bases and J by 4 bases, 3 bases remained unmatched. The CDR3 runs to 14 residues. The germline V gene has CDR1 LNHDA and CDR2 SQIVND (reference sequence). Material for sequencing was axillary lymph node tissue. V is TRBV19 and J is TRBJ2-3; 10 bases are a match to TRBD2. This sequence was found in a female donor with breast cancer. Some clones in this sample may be carry-over from other donors' samples. The CDR3 reads CASSERGGPDTQYF. CDR3 DNA: TGTGCCAGTAGTGAGCGGGGGGGCCCAGATACGCAGTATTTT.